These 4 T cell receptor beta chains originate from one sample sequenced in a study of tumor-infiltrating lymphocytes in localized non-small cell lung cancer. Assay used: immunoSEQ multiplex PCR; TCRdb lists only in-frame clones, some missing. The sample has fewer than 15,000 clones; roughly 80% are singletons. Sequencing used uninvolved lung tissue not adjacent to the tumor. These receptors came from a human donor with non-small cell lung cancer.

This sequence joins TRBV7-6 and TRBJ2-3, with D maybe TRBD1 (5 bases). V dropped 4 bases and J dropped 1 base, with 12 bases sitting between them. The CDR3 is 15 amino acids. The germline V gene encodes CDR1 SGHVS and CDR2 FNYEAQ. CDR3 in DNA: TGTGCCAGCAGCTCCCAGGGTCCCGGCACAGATACGCAGTATTTT. Protein sequence: CASSSQGPGTDTQYF.

This clone is large in the sample. The J gene is TRBJ1-1, the V gene TRBV30; a weak D match, TRBD1 (5 bases). Germline assignment: CDR1 GTSNPN and CDR2 SVGIG (reference sequence). The V end was cut by 0 bases, the J end by 2 bases, with 7 bases between. The CDR3 is 13 residues long. In nucleotides, the CDR3 is TGTGCCTGGAGTGTACGGGGCAACACTGAAGCTTTCTTT. Amino acid sequence: CAWSVRGNTEAFF.

By share of the sample, this clone is medium-sized. The CDR3 DNA reads as TGTGCCAGCAGTGGCCAACAGGGTAGCACTGAAGCTTTCTTT. Its protein is CASSGQQGSTEAFF. The J gene is TRBJ1-1, the V gene TRBV6-1; tentative D call: TRBD1 (6 bases). Looked up from germline, CDR1 is MNHNS and CDR2 is SASEGT. V was trimmed by 4 bases and J by 4 bases, leaving 13 bases between them. The CDR3 contains 14 residues.

The chain links TRBV10-2 to TRBJ1-2; the match to TRBD1 covers 8 bases. The CDR3 has 13 residues. After removal of 5 bases from V and 8 bases from J, the junction contained 7 bases not matched to a gene. Per germline, CDR1 WSHSY and CDR2 SAAADI. CDR3 nucleotide sequence: TGCGCCAGCAGTCCCGACAGGGGAGGCGGCTACACCTTC. Protein: CASSPDRGGGYTF.